What follows is one T cell receptor (beta chain) and its context. Data came from immunoSEQ multiplex PCR; TCRdb stores just in-frame clones and leaves some out. The sample holds about 2.4 million clones; around 94% are singletons and the top ten take around 0.14%. This sample is drawn from a study of shared clonotypes between healthy human individuals. This CDR3 comprises 15 residues. CDR1 is MNHEY and CDR2 is SMNVEV in the germline V gene (reference sequence). The V and J ends lost 2 bases and 5 bases respectively, with 14 bases between them. There were only Caucasian adults among the donors, and all lived in Nashville, Tennessee.

What was sequenced was naive CD4+ T cells sorted from blood. The subset denotes: CD45RA+ positively selected. The sequence derives from a man aged 18 to 30 in good health. This chain links TRBV27 with TRBJ2-3; D is possibly TRBD1 or TRBD2 (5 bases each). CDR3 nucleotides: TGTGCCAGCAGTTTAGTTGGGACCCACCGAGATACGCAGTATTTT. Translating gives CASSLVGTHRDTQYF.